This T cell receptor beta chain emerged from a study of HIV-infected children after antiretroviral therapy interruption. Study background: Most participating children were previously exposed to EBV and CMV.

A 3' RACE protocol on RNA, with unique molecular identifiers, produced the TCR library. MiXCR, run by TCRdb on the 3' RACE reads, gives a single entry per CDR3 protein. The sample has over 7,000 distinct CDR3 sequences; 15% to 20% are singletons. Treatment: PENTA 11 planned treatment interruption arm or continuous ART arm. V was clipped by 4 bases and J by 0 bases, with 9 bases between them. The V gene's germline CDR1 is SGHRS and CDR2 YFSETQ. The CDR3 length is 14 residues. This sample comprised CD45RO+ CD8+ T cells from PBMCs, pooled from several time points, obtained from a donor given antiretroviral therapy, either interrupted or continuous. The subset: memory CD8+ CD45RO+ CD45RA- T cells. This receptor was obtained from a pool of human donors with HIV. The gene calls are TRBV5-1 and TRBJ2-3, with D possibly being TRBD1 (6 bases). CDR3 residues: CASSQGQSTDTQYF. CDR3 sequence (DNA): TGCGCCAGCAGCCAAGGACAGAGCACAGATACGCAGTATTTT.